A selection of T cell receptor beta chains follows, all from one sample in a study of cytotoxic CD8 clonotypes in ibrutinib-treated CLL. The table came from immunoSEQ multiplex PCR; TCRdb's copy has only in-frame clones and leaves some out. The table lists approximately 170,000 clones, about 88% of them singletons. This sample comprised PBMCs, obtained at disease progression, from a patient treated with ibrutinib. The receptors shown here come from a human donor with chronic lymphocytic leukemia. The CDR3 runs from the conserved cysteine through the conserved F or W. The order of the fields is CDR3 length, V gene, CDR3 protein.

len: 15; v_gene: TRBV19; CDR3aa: CASSIDPRAGTEAFF
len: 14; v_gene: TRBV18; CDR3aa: CASSDGTVYNEQFF
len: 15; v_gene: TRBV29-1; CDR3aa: CSVEDTGTGNYGYTF
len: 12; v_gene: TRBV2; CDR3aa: CASRRVNTEAFF
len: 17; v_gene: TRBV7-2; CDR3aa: CASSFAPRGRLNEKLFF
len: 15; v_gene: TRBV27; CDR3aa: CASSLGTGGWQPQHF
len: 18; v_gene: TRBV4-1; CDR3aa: CASSQDPGTDALNTEAFF
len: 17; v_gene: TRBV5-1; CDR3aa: CASSLRTGDFSGNTIYF
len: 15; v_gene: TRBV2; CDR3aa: CASRGARDVAYEQYF
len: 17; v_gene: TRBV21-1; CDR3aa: CASSKPKIGTGRETQYF
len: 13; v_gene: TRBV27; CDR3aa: CASGARAAGEQFF
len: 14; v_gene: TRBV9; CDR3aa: CASSVGQGNTEAFF
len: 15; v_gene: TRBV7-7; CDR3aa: CASSHRGGIGNEQFF
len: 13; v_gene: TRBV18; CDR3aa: CASSYGQEETQYF
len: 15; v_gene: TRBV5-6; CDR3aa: CASSWGPEGNQPQHF
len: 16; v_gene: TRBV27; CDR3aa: CASRPRESATNEKLFF
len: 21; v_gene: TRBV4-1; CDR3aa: CASSQDLRGLAGEGWGYEQYF
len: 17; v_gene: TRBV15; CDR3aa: CATSRGGAGGRHYEQYF
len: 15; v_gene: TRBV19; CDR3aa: CASSTRGGLSYGYTF
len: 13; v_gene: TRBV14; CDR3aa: CASSQGGAYGYTF
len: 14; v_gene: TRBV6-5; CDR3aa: CASGDRGWSYEQYF
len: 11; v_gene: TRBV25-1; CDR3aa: CASRQGYGYTF
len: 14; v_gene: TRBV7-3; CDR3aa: CASSPLPGENTQYF
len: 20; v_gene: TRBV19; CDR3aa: CASSARTSGRARPNTGELFF
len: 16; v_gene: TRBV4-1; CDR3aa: CASSQGRDRGLYEQYF
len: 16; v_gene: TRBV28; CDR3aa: CASSLSWTRSSEPQHF
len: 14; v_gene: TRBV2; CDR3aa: CASRGLSSGNTIYF
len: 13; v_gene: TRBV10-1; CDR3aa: CASSPLNTGELFF
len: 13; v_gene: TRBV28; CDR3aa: CASRSPGFYEQYF
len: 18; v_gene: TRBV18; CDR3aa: CASSPPNQGAGSNQPQHF
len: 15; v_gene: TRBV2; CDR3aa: CASSVRRDTVETQYF
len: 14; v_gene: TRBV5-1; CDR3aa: CASSLGQLAYEQYF
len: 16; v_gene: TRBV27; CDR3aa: CASSLWVPRGNQPQHF
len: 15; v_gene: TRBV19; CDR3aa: CASSMTVRARYEQYF
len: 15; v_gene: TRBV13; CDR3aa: CASSPGGQGPDTQYF
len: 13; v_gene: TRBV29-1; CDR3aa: CSALRTGSYEQYF
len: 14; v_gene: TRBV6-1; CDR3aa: CASSGGRTDYGYTF
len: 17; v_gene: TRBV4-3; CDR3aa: CASSQGERTRHTDTQYF
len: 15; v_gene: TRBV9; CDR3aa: CASSVEVGGNYGYTF
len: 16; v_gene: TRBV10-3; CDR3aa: CAISEVASGSPYEQYF
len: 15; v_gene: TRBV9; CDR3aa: CASSVTSTYTGELFF
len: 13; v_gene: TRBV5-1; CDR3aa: CASHQLGLDTQYF
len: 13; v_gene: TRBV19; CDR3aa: CASKIASGSEQFF
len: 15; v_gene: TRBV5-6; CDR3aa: CASSSTGFFLYGYTF
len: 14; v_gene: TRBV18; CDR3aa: CASSPPTSTDTQYF
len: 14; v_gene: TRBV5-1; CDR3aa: CASSLAGDADTQYF
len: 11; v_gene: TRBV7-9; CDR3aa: CASSDHPLQYF
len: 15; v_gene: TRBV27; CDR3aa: CASSLSAGNPYEQYF
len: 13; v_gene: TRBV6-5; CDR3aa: CASSYGRGQEAFF
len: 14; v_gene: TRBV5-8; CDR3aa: CASSSVGSYNEQFF